This T cell receptor (beta chain) emerged from a study of control samples from healthy donors and cancer patients. The data were produced by immunoSEQ multiplex PCR, yet TCRdb's version contains in-frame clones alone and is incomplete. The sample has approximately 110,000 clones; roughly 80% are singletons. This clone was counted once. The TCR comes from a woman between 45 and 65 years old in good health. Sequencing was performed on blood.

DNA for the CDR3: TGTGCCTGGAGTGTGCGAGGGGCGGGAGAGACCCAGTACTTC. Translating it yields CAWSVRGAGETQYF. This chain links TRBV30 with TRBJ2-5, with D perhaps given as TRBD1 or TRBD2 (5 bases each). Trimming removed 0 bases from V and 4 bases from J, with 12 bases in between. The germline V gene encodes CDR1 GTSNPN and CDR2 SVGIG (reference sequence). The CDR3 runs to 14 residues.